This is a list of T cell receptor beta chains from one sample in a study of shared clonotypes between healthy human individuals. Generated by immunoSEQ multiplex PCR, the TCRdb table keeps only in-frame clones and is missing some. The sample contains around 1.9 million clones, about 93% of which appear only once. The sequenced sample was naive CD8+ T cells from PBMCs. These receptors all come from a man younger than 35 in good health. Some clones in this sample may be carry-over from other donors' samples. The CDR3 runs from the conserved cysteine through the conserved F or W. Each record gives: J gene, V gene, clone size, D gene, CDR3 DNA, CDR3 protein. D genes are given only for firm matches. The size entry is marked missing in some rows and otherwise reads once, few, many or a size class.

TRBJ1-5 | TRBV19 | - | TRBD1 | TGTGCCAGTACGAGGGAAGGACAGGGGAGCAATCAGCCCCAGCATTTT | CASTREGQGSNQPQHF
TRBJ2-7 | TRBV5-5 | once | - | TGTGCCAGCAGCCCGCAGGGGACTCCCTACGAGCAGTACTTC | CASSPQGTPYEQYF
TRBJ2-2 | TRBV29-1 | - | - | TGCAGCGTCTTTACCGAGACCGGGGAGCTGTTTTTT | CSVFTETGELFF
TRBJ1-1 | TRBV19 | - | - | TGTGCCAGTAGGATGGGGGGCACTGAAGCTTTCTTT | CASRMGGTEAFF
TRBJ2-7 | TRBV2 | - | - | TGTGCCAGCAGTGAAAATCAGGGAAATTACGAGCAGTACTTC | CASSENQGNYEQYF
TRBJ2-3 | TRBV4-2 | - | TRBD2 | TGTGCCAGCAGCCAAGATTCACTAGCGGGCACAGATACGCAGTATTTT | CASSQDSLAGTDTQYF
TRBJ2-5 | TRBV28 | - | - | TGTGCCAGCAGTTTAAAGGGATGGGGACAAGAGACCCAGTACTTC | CASSLKGWGQETQYF
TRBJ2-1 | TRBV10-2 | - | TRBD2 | TGCGCCAGCAGTGATGGGGGAGGGCCACCCTACAATGAGCAGTTCTTC | CASSDGGGPPYNEQFF
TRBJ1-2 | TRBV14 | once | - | TGTGCCAGCAGCCAAGAAGGAGACCGGCTCTATGGCTACACCTTC | CASSQEGDRLYGYTF
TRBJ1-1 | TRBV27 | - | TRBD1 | TGTGCCAGCGGACCCGACAGGGGGTGGATTGAAGCTTTCTTT | CASGPDRGWIEAFF
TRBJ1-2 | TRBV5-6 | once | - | TGTGCCAGCAGCTTGGAGGGCCCGGGGGCCTACACCTTC | CASSLEGPGAYTF
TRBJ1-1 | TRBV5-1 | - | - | TGCGCCAGCAGCTCGACAGGCGGCAGGAACACTGAAGCTTTCTTT | CASSSTGGRNTEAFF
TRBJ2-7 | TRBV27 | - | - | TGTGCCAGCAGTCCGACCGGACCCGGAACACAGTACTTC | CASSPTGPGTQYF
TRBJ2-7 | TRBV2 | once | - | TGTGCCAGCATCCTCCAAGCTGGCGAGCAGTACTTC | CASILQAGEQYF
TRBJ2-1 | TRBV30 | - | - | TGTGCCTGGAGTGTGGGGCAGATGAGCTCCTACAATGAGCAGTTCTTC | CAWSVGQMSSYNEQFF
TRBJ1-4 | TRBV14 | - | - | TGTGCCAGCAGCTCGCAAACAGGGCCCTATGAAAAACTGTTTTTT | CASSSQTGPYEKLFF
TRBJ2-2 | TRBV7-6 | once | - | TGTGCCAGCAGCTATTACACCGGGGAGCTGTTTTTT | CASSYYTGELFF
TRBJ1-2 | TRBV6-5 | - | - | TGTGCCAGCAGTTATGCCCCTGGCTCCCAGGAGGGCTACACCTTC | CASSYAPGSQEGYTF
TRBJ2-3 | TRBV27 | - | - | TGTGCCAGCAGCCCCTTATCATCCACAGATACGCAGTATTTT | CASSPLSSTDTQYF
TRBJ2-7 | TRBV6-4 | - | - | TGTGCCAGCAGTCCACTCGAGGGCTACGAGCAGTACTTC | CASSPLEGYEQYF
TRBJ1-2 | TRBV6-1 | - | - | TGTGCCAGCAGGGAACCTCTTCGGGTTGGCTACACCTTC | CASREPLRVGYTF
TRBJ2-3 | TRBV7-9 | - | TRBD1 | TGTGCCAGCAGCTTAGTGACAGGGGTCACAGATACGCAGTATTTT | CASSLVTGVTDTQYF
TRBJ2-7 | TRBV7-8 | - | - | TGTGCCAGCAGCTTAGACCCGCCAGGGGAACTCTTCTACGAGCAGTACTTC | CASSLDPPGELFYEQYF
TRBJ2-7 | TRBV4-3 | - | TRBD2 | TGCGCCAGCAGCCAAGGGTTGCCTAGCGGGAGATTTTACGAGCAGTACTTC | CASSQGLPSGRFYEQYF
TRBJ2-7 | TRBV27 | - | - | TGTGCCAGCAGTTCGATTGAGGGGTTCTCCTACGAGCAGTACTTC | CASSSIEGFSYEQYF
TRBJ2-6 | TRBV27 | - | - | TGTGCCAGTAAGGGCATGCGCCGGAGCCCCTCTTATAGCTCTGGGGCCAACGTCCTGACTTTC | CASKGMRRSPSYSSGANVLTF
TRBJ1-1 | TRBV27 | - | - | TGTGCCAGCAGTTCCCGGACCGCATCTGGCACTGAAGCTTTCTTT | CASSSRTASGTEAFF
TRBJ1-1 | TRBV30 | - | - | TGTGCCTGGGGAGTGGACCCCGATCCGCTGAACACTGAAGCTTTCTTT | CAWGVDPDPLNTEAFF
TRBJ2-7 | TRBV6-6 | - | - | TGTGCCACCAGGGAGGTCAGAAAGGTTTGGCAGTACTTC | CATREVRKVWQYF
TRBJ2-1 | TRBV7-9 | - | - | TGTGCCCTGGGGTACGATGAGCAGTTCTTC | CALGYDEQFF
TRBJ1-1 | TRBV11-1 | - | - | TGTGCCAGCAGCTTATTAACGGAGAACACTGAAGCTTTCTTT | CASSLLTENTEAFF
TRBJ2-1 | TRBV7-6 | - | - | TGTGCCAGCAGCTTAGTTCCAGGTGAGCAGTTCTTC | CASSLVPGEQFF
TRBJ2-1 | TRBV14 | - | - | TGTGCCAGCAGCCCACGGACTGGTTACAATGAGCAGTTCTTC | CASSPRTGYNEQFF
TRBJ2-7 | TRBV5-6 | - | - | TGTGCCAGCAGCTTGCAACAGAATTACTACGAGCAGTACTTC | CASSLQQNYYEQYF
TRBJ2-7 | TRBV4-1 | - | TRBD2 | TGCGCCAGCAGCCAAGATTTCCTAGCGGAGACCTACGAGCAGTACTTC | CASSQDFLAETYEQYF
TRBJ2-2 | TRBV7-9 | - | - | TGTGCCAGCAGCCGGAAATCCGGCGGGAACACCGGGGAGCTGTTTTTT | CASSRKSGGNTGELFF
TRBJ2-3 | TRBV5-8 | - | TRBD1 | TGTGCCAGCAGCTGGGGGACAGGACGCACAGATACGCAGTATTTT | CASSWGTGRTDTQYF
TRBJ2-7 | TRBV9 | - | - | TGTGCCAGCAGCGTAGCAGGCAGGGGGGACTACGAGCAGTACTTC | CASSVAGRGDYEQYF
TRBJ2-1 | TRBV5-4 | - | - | TGTGCCAGCAGCTTTCGAGACCAAGCCTACAATGAGCAGTTCTTC | CASSFRDQAYNEQFF
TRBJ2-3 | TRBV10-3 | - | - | TGTGCCACACAGGTCTCCGGGAGAGGAGGAGATACGCAGTATTTT | CATQVSGRGGDTQYF
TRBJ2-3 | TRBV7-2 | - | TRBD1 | TGTGCCAGCAGCTCCCGGACAGGGGCTAGCACAGATACGCAGTATTTT | CASSSRTGASTDTQYF